This TCR beta chain was found in a study of CD8 T cells in Susac syndrome. A quantity of 0.5 to 1 ug RNA underwent reverse transcription using random hexamers. Across 54 Vbeta and 13 Jbeta, immunoSEQ multiplex PCR amplified TCR beta CDR3. TCRdb re-called the immunoSEQ multiplex PCR reads with MiXCR, one entry per CDR3 protein. This sample has about 90,000 distinct CDR3 sequences, with approximately 96% found just once. Study-level findings and limits: In total CD8+ repertoires, approximately 17 Susac-specific public clones were found, and five or six in CD8+ TEMRA repertoires.

On this clonotype: The antigen remains unidentified.

Germline-derived CDR1 and CDR2 are LNHDA and SQIVND (reference sequence). The length of the CDR3 is 13 residues. V lost 5 bases to trimming and J lost 1 base, with 8 bases between them. CD8+ and CD4+ T cells from blood underwent TCR beta sequencing, which was carried out in a high-throughput format. Sequenced input: CD8+ T cells from PBMCs. V is TRBV19 and J is TRBJ1-1, with D hard to call. The clonotype was recovered from a human donor with Susac syndrome. CDR3 in amino acids: CASSPQTNTEAFF. In DNA form, the CDR3 reads TGTGCCAGTAGTCCGCAAACGAACACTGAAGCTTTCTTT.